This T cell receptor beta chain was sequenced in a study of control samples from healthy donors and cancer patients. The germline CDR1 and CDR2 sequences are SGHTS and YDEGEE. The J segment lost 3 bases and the V segment lost 4 bases, leaving 5 bases of the junction unmatched. The CDR3 has 14 amino acids. The repertoire was sequenced with immunoSEQ multiplex PCR; TCRdb's copy has only in-frame clones and lacks some. The repertoire holds tens of thousands of clones, with roughly 89% as singletons. The TCR originated in a man aged 35 to 55 with colorectal cancer. Sequenced: PBMCs. The chain carries TRBV5-8 and TRBJ1-1, with TRBD1 matching over 8 bases. Written as DNA, the CDR3 is TGTGCCAGCAGCCGCACAGGGGGTTACACTGAAGCTTTCTTT. Translation gives CASSRTGGYTEAFF.